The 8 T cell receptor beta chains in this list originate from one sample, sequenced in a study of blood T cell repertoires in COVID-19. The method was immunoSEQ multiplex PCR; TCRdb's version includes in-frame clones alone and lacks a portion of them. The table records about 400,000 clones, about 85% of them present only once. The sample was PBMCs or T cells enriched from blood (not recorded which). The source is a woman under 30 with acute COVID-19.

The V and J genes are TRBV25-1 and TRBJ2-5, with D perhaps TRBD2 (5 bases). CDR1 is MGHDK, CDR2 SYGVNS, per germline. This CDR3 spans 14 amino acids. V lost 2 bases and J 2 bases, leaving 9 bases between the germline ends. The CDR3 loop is CASSESPGQETQYF. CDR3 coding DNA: TGTGCCAGCAGTGAAAGCCCGGGACAAGAGACCCAGTACTTC.

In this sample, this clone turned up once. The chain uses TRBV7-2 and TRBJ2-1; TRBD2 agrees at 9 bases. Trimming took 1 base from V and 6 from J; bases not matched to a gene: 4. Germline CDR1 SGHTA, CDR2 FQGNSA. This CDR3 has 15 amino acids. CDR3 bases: TGTGCCAGCAGCTTAGTTAGCGGGAGTCCCAATGAGCAGTTCTTC. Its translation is CASSLVSGSPNEQFF.

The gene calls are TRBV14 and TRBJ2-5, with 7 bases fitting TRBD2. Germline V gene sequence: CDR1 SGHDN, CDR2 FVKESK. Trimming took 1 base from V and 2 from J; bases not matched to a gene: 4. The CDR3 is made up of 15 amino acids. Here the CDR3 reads CASSQGERDQETQYF. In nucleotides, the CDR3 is TGTGCCAGCAGCCAAGGGGAGCGGGATCAAGAGACCCAGTACTTC.

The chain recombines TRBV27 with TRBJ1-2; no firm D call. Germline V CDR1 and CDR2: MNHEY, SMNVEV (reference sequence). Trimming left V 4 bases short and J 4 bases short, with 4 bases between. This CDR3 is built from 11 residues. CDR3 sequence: CASSSGYGYTF. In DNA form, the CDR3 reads TGTGCCAGCAGTTCGGGCTATGGCTACACCTTC.

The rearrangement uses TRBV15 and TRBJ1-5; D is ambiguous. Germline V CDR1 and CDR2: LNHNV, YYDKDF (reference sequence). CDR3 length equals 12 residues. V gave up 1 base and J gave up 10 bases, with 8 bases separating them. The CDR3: CATSRVSGPQHF. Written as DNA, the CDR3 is TGTGCCACCAGCAGAGTGAGCGGTCCCCAGCATTTT. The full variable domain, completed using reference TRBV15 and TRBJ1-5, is DAMVIQNPRYQVTQFGKPVTLSCSQTLNHNVMYWYQQKSSQAPKLLFHYYDKDFNNEADTPDNFQSRRPNTSFCFLDIRSPGLGDTAMYLCATSRVSGPQHFGDGTRLSIL.

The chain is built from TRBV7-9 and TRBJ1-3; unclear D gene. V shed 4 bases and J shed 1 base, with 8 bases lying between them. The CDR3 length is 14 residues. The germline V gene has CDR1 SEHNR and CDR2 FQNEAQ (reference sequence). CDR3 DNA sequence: TGTGCCAGCAGCTATACGGTGTCTGGAAACACCATATATTTT. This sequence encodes CASSYTVSGNTIYF.

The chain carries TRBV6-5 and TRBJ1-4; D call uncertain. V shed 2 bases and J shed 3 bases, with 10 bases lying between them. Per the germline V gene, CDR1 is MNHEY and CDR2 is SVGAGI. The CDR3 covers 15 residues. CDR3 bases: TGTGCCAGCAGTTACGCGGCAGCCTCTAATGAAAAACTGTTTTTT. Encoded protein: CASSYAAASNEKLFF.

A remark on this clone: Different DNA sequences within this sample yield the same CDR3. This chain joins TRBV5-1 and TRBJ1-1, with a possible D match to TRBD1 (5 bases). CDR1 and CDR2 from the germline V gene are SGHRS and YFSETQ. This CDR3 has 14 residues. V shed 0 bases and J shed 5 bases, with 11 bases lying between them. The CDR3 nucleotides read TGCGCCAGCAGCTTGGGTCAGGGAAGGACTGAAGCTTTCTTT. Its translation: CASSLGQGRTEAFF.